This TCR beta chain was captured by sequencing in a study of T cells in Graves' hyperthyroidism and ophthalmopathy. Using RNA transcripts as the source, TCR beta CDR3 regions were amplified. The TCR CDR3 was amplified in a first-round RT-PCR using the HTBI primer set. TCRdb fed the multiplex PCR reads into MiXCR, producing one record per CDR3 protein. The repertoire holds around 300,000 distinct CDR3 sequences, roughly an eighth seen once, with less than 8% in the top ten. Broader study findings: Researchers found most expanded thyroid clonotypes above 0.001 in blood as well.

This clonotype was recorded many times. The antigen remains unidentified. In germline, CDR1 is MDHEN, CDR2 SYDVKM. CDR3 length equals 15 residues. The V gene lost 5 bases and the J gene lost 0 bases, with 12 bases spanning the gap. The rearrangement uses TRBV28 and TRBJ2-3; D might be TRBD1 or TRBD2, each matching 5 bases. Sequenced sample: blood. This TCR came from a woman aged 35 to 49 with Graves' hyperthyroidism. For the CDR3, the DNA is TGTGCCAGCAGTCAAGGGGAGCGTAGCACAGATACGCAGTATTTT. This sequence encodes CASSQGERSTDTQYF. Filled out from reference TRBV28 and TRBJ2-3, the complete variable domain reads DVKVTQSSRYLVKRTGEKVFLECVQDMDHENMFWYRQDPGLGLRLIYFSYDVKMKEKGDIPEGYSVSREKKERFSLILESASTNQTSMYLCASSQGERSTDTQYFGPGTRLTVL.